Listed here are 3 T cell receptor beta chains from one sample, sequenced in a study of blood T cell repertoires in COVID-19. Data came from immunoSEQ multiplex PCR; TCRdb stores just in-frame clones and leaves some out. The repertoire holds 310,000 or so clones, with around 87% as singletons. Specimen: peripheral blood. Every receptor here comes from a man in his 70s with acute or convalescent COVID-19.

The chain recombines TRBV5-1 with TRBJ2-7; 8 nucleotides align to TRBD1. Germline trimming cut 4 bases from V and 3 bases from J; bases unmatched to any gene: 12. Per the germline V gene, CDR1 is SGHRS and CDR2 is YFSETQ. This CDR3 comprises 16 residues. CDR3 DNA sequence: TGCGCCAGCAGCCCCCCTCCCGGGACAGGCTACTACGAGCAGTACTTC. It is translated as CASSPPPGTGYYEQYF.

V usage is TRBV4-1 and J usage is TRBJ1-5; D is ambiguous. The CDR3 extends over 15 amino acids. Germline V lookup: CDR1 MGHRA, CDR2 YSYEKL. V lost 3 bases and J lost 2, with 11 bases in between. CDR3 sequence: CASSHAGNGNQPQHF. The CDR3 DNA sequence: TGCGCCAGCAGCCACGCGGGGAATGGCAATCAGCCCCAGCATTTT.

The J gene is TRBJ1-3, the V gene TRBV9, with TRBD1 matching 7 bases. Trimming removed 1 base from V and 0 bases from J; junction bases left unmatched: 1. In germline, CDR1 is SGDLS, CDR2 YYNGEE. This CDR3 has 15 amino acids. The CDR3 loop reads CASSVRQGSGNTIYF. DNA of the CDR3: TGTGCCAGCAGCGTAAGACAGGGCTCTGGAAACACCATATATTTT.